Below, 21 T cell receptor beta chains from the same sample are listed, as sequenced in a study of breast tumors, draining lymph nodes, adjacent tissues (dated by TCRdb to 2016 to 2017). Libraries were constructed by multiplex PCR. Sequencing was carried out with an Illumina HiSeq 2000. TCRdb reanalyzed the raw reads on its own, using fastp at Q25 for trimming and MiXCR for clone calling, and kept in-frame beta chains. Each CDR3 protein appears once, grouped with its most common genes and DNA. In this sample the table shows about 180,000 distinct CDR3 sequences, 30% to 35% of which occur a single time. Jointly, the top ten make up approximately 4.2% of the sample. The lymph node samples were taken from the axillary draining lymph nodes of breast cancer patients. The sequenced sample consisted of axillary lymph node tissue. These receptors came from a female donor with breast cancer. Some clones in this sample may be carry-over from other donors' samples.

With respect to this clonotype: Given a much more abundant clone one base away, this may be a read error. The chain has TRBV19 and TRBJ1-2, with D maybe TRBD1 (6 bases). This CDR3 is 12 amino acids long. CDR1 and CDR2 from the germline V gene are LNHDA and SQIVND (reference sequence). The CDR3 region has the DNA TGTGCCAGTAGATACAGGGATGATGGCTGCACCTTC. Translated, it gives CASRYRDDGCTF. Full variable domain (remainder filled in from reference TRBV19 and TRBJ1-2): DGGITQSPKYLFRKEGQNVTLSCEQNLNHDAMYWYRQDPGQGLRLIYYSQIVNDFQKGDIAEGYSVSREKKESFPLTVTSAQKNPTAFYLCASRYRDDGCTFGSGTRLTVV.

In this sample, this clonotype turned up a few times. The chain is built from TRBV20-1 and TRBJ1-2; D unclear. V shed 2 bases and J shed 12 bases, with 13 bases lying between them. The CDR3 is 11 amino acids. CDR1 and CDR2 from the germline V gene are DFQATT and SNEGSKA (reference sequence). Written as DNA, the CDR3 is TGCAGTGCTAGAAGTGAAACTGGAAACACCTTC. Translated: CSARSETGNTF.

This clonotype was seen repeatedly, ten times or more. CDR3 nucleotide sequence: TGCGCCAGCAGTGAGTCTCCCAACACCGGGGAGCTGTTTTTT. It yields the protein CASSESPNTGELFF. The rearrangement uses TRBV10-1 and TRBJ2-2; D is undetermined. Germline values: CDR1 WNHNN, CDR2 SYGVQD (reference sequence). The V end was cut by 0 bases, the J end by 2 bases, with 4 bases between. The CDR3 has 14 amino acids.

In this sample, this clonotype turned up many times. CDR3 in DNA: TGTGCCAGTGATGGCGGGGCTGGGGCCAACGTCCTGACTTTC. Translating it yields CASDGGAGANVLTF. V and J are TRBV19 and TRBJ2-6; a possible D gene is TRBD2 (6 bases). The length of the CDR3 is 14 residues. CDR1 LNHDA and CDR2 SQIVND come from the germline V gene (reference sequence). V lost 8 bases and J 2 bases, leaving 10 bases between the germline ends.

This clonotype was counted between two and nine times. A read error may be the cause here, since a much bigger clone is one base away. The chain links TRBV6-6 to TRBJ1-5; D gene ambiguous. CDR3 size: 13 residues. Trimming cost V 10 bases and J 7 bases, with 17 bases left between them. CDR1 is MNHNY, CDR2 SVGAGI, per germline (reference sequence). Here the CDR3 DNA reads TGTGCCACCCACCTTGGGCGCGGACAGCCCCAGCATTTT. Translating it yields CATHLGRGQPQHF.

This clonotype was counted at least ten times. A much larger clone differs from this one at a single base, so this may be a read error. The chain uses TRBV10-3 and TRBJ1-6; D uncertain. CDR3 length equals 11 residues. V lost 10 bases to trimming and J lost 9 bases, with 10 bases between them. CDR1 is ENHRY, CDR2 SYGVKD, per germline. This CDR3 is CATGESSPLHF. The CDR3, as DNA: TGTGCCACCGGGGAAAGTTCACCCCTCCACTTT.

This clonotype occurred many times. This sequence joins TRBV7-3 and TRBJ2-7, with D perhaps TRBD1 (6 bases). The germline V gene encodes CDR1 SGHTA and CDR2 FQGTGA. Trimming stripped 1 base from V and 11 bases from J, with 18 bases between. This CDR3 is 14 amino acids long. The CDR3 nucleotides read TGTGCCAGCAGCTTAAGCGCGGGCAGGGGAAAGAAGTACTTC. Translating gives CASSLSAGRGKKYF.

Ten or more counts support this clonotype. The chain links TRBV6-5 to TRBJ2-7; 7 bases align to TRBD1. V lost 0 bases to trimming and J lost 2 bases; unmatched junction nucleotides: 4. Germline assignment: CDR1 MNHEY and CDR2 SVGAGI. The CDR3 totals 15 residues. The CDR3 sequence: CASSYSDRPAYEQYF. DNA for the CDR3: TGTGCCAGCAGTTACTCGGACAGGCCAGCCTACGAGCAGTACTTC.

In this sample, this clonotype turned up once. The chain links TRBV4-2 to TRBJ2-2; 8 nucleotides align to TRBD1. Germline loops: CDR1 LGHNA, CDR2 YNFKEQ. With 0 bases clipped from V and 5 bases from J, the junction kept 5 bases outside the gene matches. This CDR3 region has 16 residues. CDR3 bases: TGTGCCAGCAGCCAAGATCAGGGGGCGGGTACCGGGGAGCTGTTTTTT. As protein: CASSQDQGAGTGELFF.

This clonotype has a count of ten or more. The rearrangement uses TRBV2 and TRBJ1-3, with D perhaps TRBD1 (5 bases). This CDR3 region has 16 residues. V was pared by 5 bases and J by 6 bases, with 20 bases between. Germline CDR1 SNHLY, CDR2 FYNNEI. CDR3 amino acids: CASSLTLSGRTNTIYF. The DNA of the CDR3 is TGTGCCAGCAGTCTTACCCTATCGGGACGGACAAACACCATATATTTT. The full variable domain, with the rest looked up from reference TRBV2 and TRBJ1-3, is EPEVTQTPSHQVTQMGQEVILRCVPISNHLYFYWYRQILGQKVEFLVSFYNNEISEKSEIFDDQFSVERPDGSNFTLKIRSTKLEDSAMYFCASSLTLSGRTNTIYFGEGSWLTVV.

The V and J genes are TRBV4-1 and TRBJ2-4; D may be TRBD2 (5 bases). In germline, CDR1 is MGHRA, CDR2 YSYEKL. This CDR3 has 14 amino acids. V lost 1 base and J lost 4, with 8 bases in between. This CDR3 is CASSQVGEKNIQYF. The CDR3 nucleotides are TGCGCCAGCAGCCAAGTGGGAGAAAAAAACATTCAGTACTTC.

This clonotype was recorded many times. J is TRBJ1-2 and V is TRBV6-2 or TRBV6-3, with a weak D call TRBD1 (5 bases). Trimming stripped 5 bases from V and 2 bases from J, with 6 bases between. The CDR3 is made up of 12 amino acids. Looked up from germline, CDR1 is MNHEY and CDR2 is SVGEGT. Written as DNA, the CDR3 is TGTGCCAGCAGTCAGGGAAACTATGGCTACACCTTC. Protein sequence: CASSQGNYGYTF.

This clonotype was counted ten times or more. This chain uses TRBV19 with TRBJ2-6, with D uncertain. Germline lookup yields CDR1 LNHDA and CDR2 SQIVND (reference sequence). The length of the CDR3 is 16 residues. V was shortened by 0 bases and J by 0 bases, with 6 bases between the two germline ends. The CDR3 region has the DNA TGTGCCAGTAGTATAGAACGGAGCTCTGGGGCCAACGTCCTGACTTTC. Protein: CASSIERSSGANVLTF.

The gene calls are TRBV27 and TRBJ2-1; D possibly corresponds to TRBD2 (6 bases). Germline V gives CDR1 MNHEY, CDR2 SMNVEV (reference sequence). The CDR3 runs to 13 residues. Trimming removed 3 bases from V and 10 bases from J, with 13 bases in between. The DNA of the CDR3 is TGTGCCAGCAGTTTGACTAGTTGGCGGGAGCAGTTCTTC. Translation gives CASSLTSWREQFF.

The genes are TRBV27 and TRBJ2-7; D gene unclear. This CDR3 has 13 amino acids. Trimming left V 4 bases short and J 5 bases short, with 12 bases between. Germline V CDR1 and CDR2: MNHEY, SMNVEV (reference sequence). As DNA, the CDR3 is TGTGCCAGCAGTTATGGGTCCAGCAACGAGCAGTACTTC. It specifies CASSYGSSNEQYF.

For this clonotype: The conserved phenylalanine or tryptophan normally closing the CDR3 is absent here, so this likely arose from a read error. The CDR3 sequence: CASSLGPSCPHTGELFS. The CDR3 nucleotides are TGTGCCAGCAGCTTGGGGCCTTCCTGCCCCCACACCGGGGAGCTGTTTTCT. The rearrangement links TRBV7-9 to TRBJ2-2; a possible D gene is TRBD1 (5 bases). V lost 3 bases and J lost 3, with 17 bases in between. Per germline, CDR1 SEHNR and CDR2 FQNEAQ (reference sequence). The CDR3 contains 17 residues.

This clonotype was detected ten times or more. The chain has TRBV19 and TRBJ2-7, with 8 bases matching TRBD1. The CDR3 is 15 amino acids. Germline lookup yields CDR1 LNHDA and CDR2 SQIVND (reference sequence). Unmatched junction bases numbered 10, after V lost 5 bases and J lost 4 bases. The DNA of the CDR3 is TGTGCCAGTAGTGCCCACAGGGGGAGAGAGTACGAGCAGTACTTC. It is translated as CASSAHRGREYEQYF.

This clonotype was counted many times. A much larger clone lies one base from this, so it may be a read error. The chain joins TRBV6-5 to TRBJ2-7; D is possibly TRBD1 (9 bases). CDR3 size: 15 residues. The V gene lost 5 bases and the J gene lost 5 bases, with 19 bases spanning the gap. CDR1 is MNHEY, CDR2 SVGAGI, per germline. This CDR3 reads CASSHSGTGYDEQYF. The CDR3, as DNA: TGTGCCAGCAGTCATAGCGGGACAGGGTACGACGAGCAGTACTTC.

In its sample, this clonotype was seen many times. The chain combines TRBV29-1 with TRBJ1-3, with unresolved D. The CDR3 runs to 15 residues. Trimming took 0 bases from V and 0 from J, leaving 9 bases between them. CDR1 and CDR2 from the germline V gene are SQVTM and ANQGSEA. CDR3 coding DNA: TGCAGCGTTGAAGATCCGGGTGACTCTGGAAACACCATATATTTT. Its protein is CSVEDPGDSGNTIYF.

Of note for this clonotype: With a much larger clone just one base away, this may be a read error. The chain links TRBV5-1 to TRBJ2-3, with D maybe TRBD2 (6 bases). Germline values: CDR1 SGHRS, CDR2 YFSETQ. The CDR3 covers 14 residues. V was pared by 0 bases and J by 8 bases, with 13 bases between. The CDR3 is CASSLGGRGGTQYF. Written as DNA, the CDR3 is TGCGCCAGCAGCTTGGGGGGCCGGGGAGGTACGCAGTATTTT.

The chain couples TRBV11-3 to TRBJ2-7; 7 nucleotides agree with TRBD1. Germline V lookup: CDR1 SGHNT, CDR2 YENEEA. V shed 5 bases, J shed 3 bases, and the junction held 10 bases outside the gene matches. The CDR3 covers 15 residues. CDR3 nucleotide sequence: TGTGCCAGCAGCCTGGACGGGACAGCAAACTACGAGCAGTACTTC. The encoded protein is CASSLDGTANYEQYF.